This is a list of T cell receptor beta chains from one sample in a study of shared clonotypes between healthy human individuals. Sequencing was performed with immunoSEQ multiplex PCR; in TCRdb, only in-frame clones are kept and a portion is missing. The sample includes about 2.3 million clones, more than 85% of them seen just once. The sequenced sample consisted of naive CD4+ T cells from PBMCs. These receptors all come from a man younger than 35 in good health. Some clones in this sample may be carry-over from other donors' samples. CDR3s include the opening cysteine and the closing phenylalanine or tryptophan. The D gene is left open where the match is weak. Size is stated for part of the rows, as once, few or many counts, or as a class when the clone is expanded.

J,D,V,size,DNA,CDR3
TRBJ2-3,TRBD2,TRBV5-1,NA,TGCGCCAGCTCTACTAGCGCAGATACGCAGTATTTT,CASSTSADTQYF
TRBJ1-2,NA,TRBV5-4,once,TGTGCCAGCACCACTTCGGGAGCGCCTTATGGCTACACCTTC,CASTTSGAPYGYTF
TRBJ1-1,NA,TRBV5-1,once,TGCGCCAGCAGCTTGGGTACCCGGTTCACTGAAGCTTTCTTT,CASSLGTRFTEAFF
TRBJ1-1,NA,TRBV7-8,NA,TGTGCCAGCAGCCTGGGGCGTCGCAGGGCCTCGAACACTGAAGCTTTCTTT,CASSLGRRRASNTEAFF
TRBJ1-5,NA,TRBV7-2,once,TGTGCCAGCAGCTCAATTCCAGAATATAGCAATCAGCCCCAGCATTTT,CASSSIPEYSNQPQHF
TRBJ1-2,NA,TRBV21-1,few,TGTGCCAGCAGCAAAGTCCAGGGGGCTCGGTATGGCTACACCTTC,CASSKVQGARYGYTF
TRBJ2-3,NA,TRBV6-1,NA,TGTGCCAGCAGTCAGCGGCCCGGCACAGATACGCAGTATTTT,CASSQRPGTDTQYF
TRBJ2-1,NA,TRBV7-2,once,TGTGCCAGCAGCTTGACCAGCGGGCCCTACAATGAGCAGTTCTTC,CASSLTSGPYNEQFF
TRBJ2-3,NA,TRBV20-1,NA,TGCAGTGCCACACTGGGAGATACGCAGTATTTT,CSATLGDTQYF
TRBJ2-6,TRBD1,TRBV7-9,NA,TGTGCCAGCAGCCGTGGACAGGGTCCCATGTCTGGGGCCAACGTCCTGACTTTC,CASSRGQGPMSGANVLTF
TRBJ2-5,NA,TRBV6-6,NA,TGTGCCAGCAGTTACTCGTACGGCGGAGAGACCCAGTACTTC,CASSYSYGGETQYF
TRBJ1-2,NA,TRBV5-6,NA,TGTGCCAGCAGCTTACCGGACACGCCGAGTTCCTATGGCTACACCTTC,CASSLPDTPSSYGYTF
TRBJ2-1,TRBD2,TRBV7-3,NA,TGTGCCAGCAGACGAAGGGAAGCGGGAGCGGATGAGCAGTTCTTC,CASRRREAGADEQFF
TRBJ2-7,NA,TRBV4-2,NA,TGTGCCAGCAGCCAAGCCTGGGGGGCCTACGAGCAGTACTTC,CASSQAWGAYEQYF
TRBJ2-7,NA,TRBV4-3,NA,TGCGCCAGCAGCCAAGTTTCCGGCCAGAAGCAGTACTTC,CASSQVSGQKQYF
TRBJ2-3,TRBD2,TRBV7-9,NA,TGTGCCAGCAGCCCCGGACTAGCTTTAGATACGCAGTATTTT,CASSPGLALDTQYF
TRBJ2-1,NA,TRBV7-2,NA,TGTGCCAGCAGCTGGAGCGGGTTCTCCTACAATGAGCAGTTCTTC,CASSWSGFSYNEQFF
TRBJ1-4,NA,TRBV28,NA,TGTGCCAGCAGTTTGAGCAGGTGGTCTGAAAAACTGTTTTTT,CASSLSRWSEKLFF
TRBJ2-7,TRBD1,TRBV5-1,NA,TGCGCCAGCAGCTCCACGACAGGGCCCAACGAGCAGTACTTC,CASSSTTGPNEQYF
TRBJ2-1,NA,TRBV30,NA,TGTGCCTGGAGGGAGGGTTTCTTGCAGTTCTTC,CAWREGFLQFF
TRBJ2-7,NA,TRBV1,NA,TGCACCAGCAGCCAAGGCCCTAGCGGGGATAAGGACCCCTACGAGCAGTACTTC,CTSSQGPSGDKDPYEQYF
TRBJ2-3,TRBD2,TRBV9,once,TGTGCCAGCAGCGTCTCTAGCGGGACCACAGATACGCAGTATTTT,CASSVSSGTTDTQYF
TRBJ2-7,NA,TRBV7-9,NA,TGTGCCAGCAGGTTTGGTGACGAGCAGTACTTC,CASRFGDEQYF
TRBJ1-1,NA,TRBV30,NA,TGTGCCTCCCACAGCGAGCGGGAAGCTTTCTTT,CASHSEREAFF
TRBJ1-3,NA,TRBV5-8,NA,TGTGCCAGCAGCTTGTCTGCGGTAAACACCATATATTTT,CASSLSAVNTIYF
TRBJ2-1,TRBD2,TRBV7-3,NA,TGTGCCAGCAGCTTAACGTGGGGGCTAGCGGGAGACGTCTACAATGAGCAGTTCTTC,CASSLTWGLAGDVYNEQFF
TRBJ2-3,TRBD2,TRBV11-3,NA,TGTGCCAGCAGTTCCGGACTAGCGGGAGACACAGATACGCAGTATTTT,CASSSGLAGDTDTQYF
TRBJ1-1,NA,TRBV28,NA,TGTGCCAGCAGTTTCAGGATAGGGAACACTGAAGCTTTCTTT,CASSFRIGNTEAFF
TRBJ2-1,TRBD2,TRBV5-1,NA,TGCGCCAGCAGCAGGGGGACTAGCGGTTACAATGAGCAGTTCTTC,CASSRGTSGYNEQFF
TRBJ1-1,NA,TRBV5-4,once,TGTGCCAGCAGCTTGCAGAACACTGAAGCTTTCTTT,CASSLQNTEAFF
TRBJ2-3,NA,TRBV6-5,NA,TGTGCCAGCAGTCTCCGGGGGGCCGGAGATACGCAGTATTTT,CASSLRGAGDTQYF
TRBJ1-1,NA,TRBV10-3,NA,TGTGCCATCAGTGGGGGGCAGAACACTGAAGCTTTCTTT,CAISGGQNTEAFF
TRBJ2-1,TRBD2,TRBV5-1,NA,TGCGCCAGCAGCGTACTAGCGGGAAGCGGGAATGAGCAGTTCTTC,CASSVLAGSGNEQFF
TRBJ1-2,NA,TRBV9,NA,TGTGCCAGCAGCGTAGGGGGGCCCGCTAACTATGGCTACACCTTC,CASSVGGPANYGYTF
TRBJ2-4,NA,TRBV10-1,NA,TGCGCCAGCAGTGAGTCGAGTGCCAGGTACATTCAGTACTTC,CASSESSARYIQYF
TRBJ2-2,TRBD1,TRBV28,NA,TGTGCCAGCAGGAACTGGGGGACAGGGCGGGGCGGGGAGCTGTTTTTT,CASRNWGTGRGGELFF
TRBJ1-3,NA,TRBV9,NA,TGTGCCAGCAGCCTCACAGGGACACCGGCGGGAAACACCATATATTTT,CASSLTGTPAGNTIYF
TRBJ2-7,NA,TRBV5-6,NA,TGTGCCAGCAGCTTGGCCGGCGTCTACGAGCAGTACTTC,CASSLAGVYEQYF